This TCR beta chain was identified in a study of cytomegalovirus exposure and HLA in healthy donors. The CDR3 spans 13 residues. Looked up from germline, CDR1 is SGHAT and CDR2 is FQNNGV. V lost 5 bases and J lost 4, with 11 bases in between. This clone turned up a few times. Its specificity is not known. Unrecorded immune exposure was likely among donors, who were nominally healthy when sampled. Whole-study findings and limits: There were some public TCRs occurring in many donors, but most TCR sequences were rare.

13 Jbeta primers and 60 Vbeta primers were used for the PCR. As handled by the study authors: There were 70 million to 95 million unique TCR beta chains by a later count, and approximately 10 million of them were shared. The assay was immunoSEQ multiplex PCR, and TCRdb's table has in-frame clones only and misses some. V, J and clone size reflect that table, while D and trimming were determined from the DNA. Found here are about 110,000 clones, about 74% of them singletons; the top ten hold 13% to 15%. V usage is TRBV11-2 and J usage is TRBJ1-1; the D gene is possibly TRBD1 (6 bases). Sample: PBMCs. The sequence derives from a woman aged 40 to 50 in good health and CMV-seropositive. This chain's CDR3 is CASSHRVATEAFF. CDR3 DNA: TGTGCCAGCAGCCACAGGGTAGCCACTGAAGCTTTCTTT.